These T cell receptor beta chains were read from a single sample in a study of shared T cell receptors in the human thymus. Method: immunoSEQ multiplex PCR; TCRdb's copy keeps in-frame clones and lacks some. The table records about 400,000 clones, just under 95% of them present only once. Source material: thymocytes. The receptors originated from a human donor. Each CDR3 is given without its conserved first and last residue. Size is stated for part of the rows, as once, few or many counts, or as a class when the clone is expanded.

v_call | clone_size | cdr3_length | cdr3_aa
TRBV6-4 | NA | 15 | ASSPRGLDRGGYGYT
TRBV25-1 | NA | 12 | ASRAFRPGHEQF
TRBV13 | NA | 13 | ASSPWAGVFYEQY
TRBV27 | NA | 14 | TSSPFDRAQGTEAF
TRBV7-6 | NA | 13 | ASSLPSGGGETQY
TRBV7-9 | NA | 14 | ASSPRLQGVGETQY
TRBV2 | NA | 11 | ASRGGSGETQY
TRBV7-6 | NA | 16 | ASSLDRGRTSSYNEQF
TRBV28 | NA | 17 | ASSLFCGAEDRAYYGYT
TRBV4-1 | NA | 16 | ASSQEFGTDSHNNEQF
TRBV27 | once | 12 | ATTSGVPNTEAF
TRBV7-2 | NA | 13 | ASSGPGPGLNEQY
TRBV7-2 | NA | 14 | ASSCPGQEMNTEAF